Reported below is one T cell receptor beta chain. Its antigen is undetermined. The immunoSEQ assay was v3. TCRdb's copy holds only in-frame clones and misses some; the assay was immunoSEQ multiplex PCR. There are about 25,000 clones in the sample; over 55% occur only once, and roughly 7.4% lies in the top ten. The record originates from a study of TIL therapy for anti-PD-1-resistant metastatic lung cancer. Findings and caveats of the study: Many TIL product clones were absent from baseline tumor, suggesting clonal contraction.

Time point in this sample: pre-treatment sample, taken before nivolumab and TIL therapy. Tumor tissue came from excised metastases, mostly pleural nodules or supraclavicular lymph nodes. The CDR3 extends over 14 amino acids. Germline V gene sequence: CDR1 SGHAT, CDR2 FQNNGV. J was trimmed by 5 bases and V by 4 bases; bases with no gene match: 4. This material consisted of tumor tissue, taken at baseline. The V gene is TRBV11-2, the J gene TRBJ2-3; 9 bases line up with TRBD2. The clonotype was recovered from a person between 30 and 80 years old with non-small cell lung cancer. CDR3: CASSWTSERDTQYF. The DNA for the CDR3 is TGTGCCAGCAGCTGGACTAGCGAGCGAGATACGCAGTATTTT. Full variable domain (remainder filled in from reference TRBV11-2 and TRBJ2-3): EAGVAQSPRYKIIEKRQSVAFWCNPISGHATLYWYQQILGQGPKLLIQFQNNGVVDDSQLPKDRFSAERLKGVDSTLKIQPAKLEDSAVYLCASSWTSERDTQYFGPGTRLTVL.